The 18 T cell receptor beta chains below all came from one sample that was sequenced in a study of T cell responses to AZD1222 COVID-19 vaccine. Profiling relied on immunoSEQ multiplex PCR, and the TCRdb table lists in-frame clones only, not all of them. The table records approximately 120,000 clones, around 92% of them present only once. Sequenced material: peripheral blood, taken on day 0 of AZD1222 vaccination. The receptors were sampled from an adult in good health.

This clone was seen only once. This rearrangement joins TRBV2 to TRBJ2-1; D remains unclear. Trimming stripped 6 bases from V and 0 bases from J, with 12 bases between. From germline, CDR1 is SNHLY and CDR2 FYNNEI. This CDR3 has 15 amino acids. The CDR3 protein is CASSLLLSSYNEQFF. As DNA, the CDR3 is TGTGCCAGCAGCTTACTCCTAAGCTCCTACAATGAGCAGTTCTTC.

The gene calls are TRBV18 and TRBJ2-7; TRBD1 aligns across 8 bases. Germline-derived CDR1 and CDR2 are KGHSH and LQKENI. After removal of 0 bases from V and 0 bases from J, the junction contained 19 bases not matched to a gene. The CDR3 sequence is 21 residues long. The CDR3 DNA reads TGTGCCAGCTCACCACCCGGTGGTCTAAGAACAGGGGGTACTGGCTCCTACGAGCAGTACTTC. Translated, it gives CASSPPGGLRTGGTGSYEQYF.

CDR3 loop: CASSPGTSVYEQYF. The CDR3 region has the DNA TGTGCCAGCTCACCCGGGACTAGTGTTTACGAGCAGTACTTC. The V and J genes are TRBV18 and TRBJ2-7; 8 positions agree with TRBD2. Germline V gene lookup returns CDR1 KGHSH and CDR2 LQKENI. The CDR3 sequence is 14 residues long. V was clipped by 3 bases and J by 4 bases; unmatched bases: 5.

The V call is TRBV5-4, the J call TRBJ1-3; D is unclear. V was pared by 3 bases and J by 8 bases, with 9 bases between. The CDR3 is 12 residues long. The germline V gene encodes CDR1 SGHNT and CDR2 YYREEE (reference sequence). This chain's CDR3 is CASSSNTDTIYF. In DNA form, the CDR3 reads TGTGCCAGCAGCTCAAACACGGACACCATATATTTT. The full variable domain, its missing parts supplied by reference TRBV5-4 and TRBJ1-3, is ETGVTQSPTHLIKTRGQQVTLRCSSQSGHNTVSWYQQALGQGPQFIFQYYREEENGRGNFPPRFSGLQFPNYSSELNVNALELDDSALYLCASSSNTDTIYFGEGSWLTVV.

This sequence joins TRBV5-1 and TRBJ2-1; 8 nucleotides align to TRBD1. The CDR3 loop spans 13 amino acids. Germline trimming cut 4 bases from V and 8 bases from J; bases unmatched to any gene: 5. Germline lookup yields CDR1 SGHRS and CDR2 YFSETQ. For the CDR3, the DNA is TGCGCCAGCAGCCTAAGGACAGGGTATGAGCAGTTCTTC. Its protein product is CASSLRTGYEQFF.

The chain is built from TRBV30 and TRBJ1-3, with no clear D. The CDR3 has 14 amino acids. Germline V gives CDR1 GTSNPN, CDR2 SVGIG (reference sequence). V gave up 5 bases and J gave up 0 bases, with 11 bases separating them. The CDR3 DNA follows: TGTGCCTGGGTCCCTCGGAGCTCTGGAAACACCATATATTTT. Its protein is CAWVPRSSGNTIYF.

This clone was recorded once. The J gene is TRBJ2-1, the V gene TRBV7-9, with D perhaps TRBD1 (5 bases). CDR1 and CDR2 (germline): SEHNR, FQNEAQ (reference sequence). The CDR3 loop spans 16 amino acids. V shed 2 bases and J shed 4 bases, with 15 bases lying between them. CDR3 sequence (DNA): TGTGCCAGCAGCTTAAGGGGAACCACACTGTACAATGAGCAGTTCTTC. Its protein product is CASSLRGTTLYNEQFF.

The gene calls are TRBV9 and TRBJ2-2, with TRBD2 identical over 10 bases. The CDR3 is 19 amino acids. The germline CDR1 and CDR2 sequences are SGDLS and YYNGEE. V was clipped by 3 bases and J by 1 base; unmatched bases: 12. The CDR3 spells CASSATIAGGAKNTGELFF. The CDR3 nucleotides read TGTGCCAGCAGCGCGACCATAGCGGGAGGTGCTAAGAACACCGGGGAGCTGTTTTTT.

The rearrangement links TRBV2 to TRBJ1-6; no clear D gene. Trimming removed 2 bases from V and 9 bases from J, with 11 bases in between. This CDR3 region has 14 residues. Germline CDR1 SNHLY, CDR2 FYNNEI. The CDR3 bases are TGTGCCAGCAGTGAATGGATAGGGATTTCACCCCTCCACTTT. Amino acids: CASSEWIGISPLHF.

The J gene is TRBJ2-7, the V gene TRBV6-5, with D perhaps given as TRBD1 or TRBD2 (6 bases each). Trimming shortened V by 7 bases and J by 3 bases, and 19 bases separated the two germline ends. The CDR3 runs to 15 residues. Per germline, CDR1 MNHEY and CDR2 SVGAGI. CDR3 coding DNA: TGTGCCAGCATTGCCGGGGGCCTTAGGGTCTACGAGCAGTACTTC. It encodes CASIAGGLRVYEQYF.

The rearrangement uses TRBV2 and TRBJ2-7, with a weak D call TRBD2 (5 bases). The germline V gene has CDR1 SNHLY and CDR2 FYNNEI. Trimming stripped 2 bases from V and 2 bases from J, with 10 bases between. The CDR3 loop spans 14 amino acids. The CDR3 is CASSENLAPYEQYF. The CDR3 nucleotides read TGTGCCAGCAGTGAAAACCTAGCTCCCTACGAGCAGTACTTC.

The rearrangement links TRBV6-5 to TRBJ1-1, with D perhaps TRBD1 (6 bases). Germline CDR1 is MNHEY and CDR2 is SVGAGI. This CDR3 contains 13 residues. Deletions cut 6 bases from V and 4 bases from J, with 12 bases between. The CDR3 loop reads CASRLQGSTEAFF. The CDR3 DNA sequence: TGTGCCAGCAGATTACAGGGCTCCACTGAAGCTTTCTTT.

The chain has TRBV29-1 and TRBJ2-2; perhaps TRBD2 as D (5 bases). The CDR3 covers 12 residues. Germline CDR1 and CDR2: SQVTM and ANQGSEA. Trimming cost V 6 bases and J 6 bases, with 11 bases left between them. The CDR3 bases are TGCAGCGTCGTGATCGGGGCCGGGGAGCTGTTTTTT. Its protein product is CSVVIGAGELFF.

The rearrangement uses TRBV12-3 or TRBV12-4 and TRBJ1-2; maybe TRBD1 (5 bases). The CDR3 runs to 13 residues. Trimming stripped 7 bases from V and 8 bases from J, with 17 bases between. The CDR3 DNA is TGTGCCAGCACCCCCTGGGGGGGAGAGGGCTACACCTTC. As protein: CASTPWGGEGYTF.

CDR3 in amino acids: CASSVGRGYGYTF. The CDR3 nucleotides are TGTGCCAGCAGTGTCGGCAGGGGGTATGGCTACACCTTC. This sequence joins TRBV7-2 and TRBJ1-2; 7 nucleotides match TRBD1. The CDR3 has 13 residues. Germline CDR1 is SGHTA and CDR2 is FQGNSA. Trimming cost V 6 bases and J 5 bases; bases outside gene matches: 6.

V and J are TRBV6-1 and TRBJ1-5; D is ambiguous. The CDR3 runs to 14 residues. Germline V gene data show CDR1 as MNHNS and CDR2 as SASEGT. V lost 1 base, J lost 7 bases, and 11 bases lay in between. This CDR3 is CASSEVGRSQPQHF. CDR3 coding DNA: TGTGCCAGCAGTGAAGTCGGGAGGAGCCAGCCCCAGCATTTT.

This clone was picked up one time. The V gene is TRBV7-8, the J gene TRBJ2-1; tentatively, D is TRBD2 (7 bases). CDR1 is SGHVS, CDR2 FQNEAQ, per germline. CDR3 size: 14 residues. Between the trimmed V and J ends, which lost 4 bases and 9 bases, there was a span of 16 bases. Here the CDR3 DNA reads TGTGCCAGCAGCTCCCTTAGGGGGGAGGGTGAGCAGTTCTTC. It is translated as CASSSLRGEGEQFF. Together with reference TRBV7-8 and TRBJ2-1, the CDR3 gives the full variable domain: GAGVSQSPRYKVAKRGQDVALRCDPISGHVSLFWYQQALGQGPEFLTYFQNEAQLDKSGLPSDRFFAERPEGSVSTLKIQRTQQEDSAVYLCASSSLRGEGEQFFGPGTRLTVL.

The CDR3 region has the DNA TGTGCCAGCAGCCAAGATAGGCACAGCATAAGCTCCTACGAGCAGTACTTC. Encoded protein: CASSQDRHSISSYEQYF. The chain carries TRBV3-1 (or the pseudogene TRBV3-2) and TRBJ2-7; D is uncertain. CDR3 size: 17 residues. The germline V and J ends were trimmed by 0 bases and 0 bases, with 15 bases remaining between them. Per the germline V gene, CDR1 is LGHDT and CDR2 is YNNKEL (reference sequence).